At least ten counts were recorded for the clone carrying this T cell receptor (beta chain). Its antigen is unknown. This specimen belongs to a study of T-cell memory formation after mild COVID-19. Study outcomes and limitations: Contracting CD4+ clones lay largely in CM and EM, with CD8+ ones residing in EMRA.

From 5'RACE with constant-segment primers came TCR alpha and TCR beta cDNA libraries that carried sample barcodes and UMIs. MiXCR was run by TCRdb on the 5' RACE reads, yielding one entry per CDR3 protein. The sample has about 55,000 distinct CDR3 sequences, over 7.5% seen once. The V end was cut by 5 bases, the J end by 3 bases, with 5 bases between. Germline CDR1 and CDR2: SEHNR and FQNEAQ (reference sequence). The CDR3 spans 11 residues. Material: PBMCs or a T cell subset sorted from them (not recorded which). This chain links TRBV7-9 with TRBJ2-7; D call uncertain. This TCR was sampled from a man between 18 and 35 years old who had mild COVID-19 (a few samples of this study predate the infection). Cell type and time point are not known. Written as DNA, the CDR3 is TGTGCCAGCAGCGTCAGCTACGAGCAGTACTTC. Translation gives CASSVSYEQYF.